The entry that follows covers one T cell receptor beta chain sequence. The sample holds many counts of this clonotype. What this receptor recognizes is not known. No base qualities exist here, and no much larger clone lies one base off it. The TCR beta CDR3 regions were amplified from the RNA transcripts. For the first round of RT-PCR on the TCR CDR3, the HTBI primer set was used together with the Qiagen OneStep RT-PCR kit. Libraries were constructed in a second round of multiplex PCR, after which size selection and purification were performed. The libraries were sequenced on an Illumina HiSeq2000 using paired-end 100 bp reads. Regarding the original processing steps: SOAPnuke was used to process the raw data, with reads discarded if the reads contained adapters or uncalled bases, had a mean Phred below 15, or lacked an exact constant-primer or identifier match. COPE v1.2.5 was used to merge the high-quality paired reads, and each unique nucleotide sequence was defined as a clonotype. Clonotypes were aligned to IMGT TRBV, TRBD and TRBJ reference segments using MiTCR v1.1. The analysis included only V-J combinations with a frequency above 0.0001, which together covered approximately 99% of the repertoires. A TCS score was defined as the ratio of F50 (clonal expansion) to E x V (chaos), with BLOSUM62-based TCRdist applied between CDR3 peptides within each V-J. Welch's t-statistics and random forest reduced 500 to 550 V-J features to roughly 13, which were used in a naive Bayes classifier (R e1071). The similarity between thyroid and blood repertoires was quantified using the Morisita-Horn index. TCRdb cleaned the public reads at Q25 with fastp, built clones with MiXCR and kept in-frame beta chains. A single entry per CDR3 protein holds the most common genes and DNA from its merged rows. TCRdb, not the original authors, processed these V and J calls. This sample holds roughly 700,000 distinct CDR3 sequences; about 35% were observed only once. The leading ten clones occupy less than 35% of the sample.

The V and J ends are trimmed by 10 bases and 5 bases, leaving 3 bases between them. From the germline V gene (reference sequence), CDR1 is LNHDA and CDR2 is SQIVND. The CDR3 sequence holds 9 residues, the cysteine and phenylalanine included. Only the CDR3 region is kept as DNA, spanning 27 bases read in frame from base 1. Graves' hyperthyroidism was defined as stable when no progression to ophthalmopathy occurred over 18 months of follow-up. Hyperthyroidism patients were aged 18 to 65 years and newly diagnosed, with disease duration of less than 2 months. The study excluded patients with uncontrolled infections, other autoimmune diseases, pregnancy or lactation. Diagnoses were established on the basis of clinical symptoms, serum thyroxine and TRAb, thyroid ultrasound, and orbital computed tomography. Ficoll-Paque density gradient centrifugation was used to isolate PBMCs from about 9 ml of fresh peripheral blood. Total RNA was extracted using Trizol reagent, and RNA quality was assessed on an Agilent 2100 Bioanalyzer.

The sample belongs to a study of T cells in Graves' hyperthyroidism and ophthalmopathy (dated by TCRdb to the late 2010s). The study in broad terms: Peripheral blood was collected at initial diagnosis, before any treatment. To identify TCR V-J signatures that set the groups apart, the researchers used a discovery cohort of 100 patients, made up of 43 with Graves' ophthalmopathy and 57 with stable Graves' hyperthyroidism. Prospective prediction of ophthalmopathy was tested in an independent validation cohort of fewer than 20 hyperthyroidism patients and roughly 16 patients who later progressed to ophthalmopathy. The approximately 100 discovery patients were divided at random into training and test sets in a 7:3 ratio. In about 6 Graves' hyperthyroidism patients, the study also compared T-cell repertoires from thyroid tissue with T-cell repertoires from blood. After blood sampling, hyperthyroidism patients were treated with methimazole at a starting dose of 30 mg daily, and ophthalmopathy patients were treated with high-dose intravenous methylprednisolone. According to the paper, TCR Vbeta CDR3 sequencing was carried out on more than 120 peripheral blood samples, which came from about 45 ophthalmopathy, approximately 72 hyperthyroidism and some 17 progressor patients.

Study-wide conclusions, independent of this receptor: Sample size was not statistically predetermined, and blinding of investigators to group allocation was not performed. In cross-validation, a model built on a 13 V-J signature told ophthalmopathy apart from stable hyperthyroidism with approximately 91% sensitivity and roughly 82% specificity, and in testing the same model reached 80%/75%. In validation, the model predicted progression to ophthalmopathy a median of roughly 6.5 months before onset, with about 64% sensitivity and 72.22% specificity. Most expanded thyroid clonotypes (frequency above 0.001) were also detected in blood, a finding suggesting that blood repertoires may reflect thyroid immune responses.

The origin of this receptor is a woman in her thirties or forties with Graves' hyperthyroidism. Sequencing was performed on blood. The sequence links TRBV19 to TRBJ1-3; the D gene lacks a confident call. The CDR3 protein: CATRNTIYF. Here is the DNA: TGTGCCACCCGAAACACCATATATTTT.